Following are 9 T cell receptor beta chains from one sample sequenced in a study of OX40 agonist ivuxolimab in advanced cancers. This table comes from immunoSEQ multiplex PCR, and its TCRdb copy is limited to in-frame clones, with some not included. In the table there are about 70,000 clones, roughly 77% of which are singletons. The sample in question was CD4+ or CD8+ T cells sorted from blood, obtained in a trial of the OX40 agonist ivuxolimab. Receptors originate from an adult with an advanced solid tumor such as melanoma, head and neck, liver or kidney cancer.

A few counts support this clone. The rearrangement uses TRBV9 and TRBJ1-1; 8 positions agree with TRBD1. V shed 0 bases, J shed 1 base, and the junction held 2 bases outside the gene matches. The CDR3 covers 15 residues. The V gene's germline CDR1 is SGDLS and CDR2 YYNGEE. The CDR3 region is CASSVAGGANTEAFF. The CDR3 DNA sequence: TGTGCCAGCAGCGTAGCAGGGGGCGCGAACACTGAAGCTTTCTTT.

The rearrangement links TRBV7-2 to TRBJ1-3; D ambiguous. CDR1 is SGHTA, CDR2 FQGNSA, per germline. The CDR3 runs to 15 residues. V dropped 1 base and J dropped 4 bases, with 11 bases sitting between them. This CDR3 is CASSLEGLFGNTIYF. Here the CDR3 DNA reads TGTGCCAGCAGCTTAGAGGGTTTGTTCGGAAACACCATATATTTT.

The V and J genes are TRBV5-1 and TRBJ2-3; 7 bases match TRBD2. Looked up from germline, CDR1 is SGHRS and CDR2 is YFSETQ. With 1 base clipped from V and 4 bases from J, the junction kept 9 bases outside the gene matches. The CDR3 totals 16 residues. DNA of the CDR3: TGCGCCAGCAGCTTGCGTAGTAGCGCGGGGGCAGATACGCAGTATTTT. Amino acids: CASSLRSSAGADTQYF.

The chain joins TRBV21-1 to TRBJ1-2; no DNA check was done on the table's D call, TRBD1. TRBV21-1 is an annotated pseudogene. This CDR3 contains 14 residues. The CDR3: CASPRTDQGHGYTF. CDR3 nucleotide sequence: TGTGCCAGCCCCCGGACAGACCAGGGGCATGGCTACACCTTC.

CDR3 residues: CASSEDIGGGREKEFF. As DNA, the CDR3 is TGTGCCAGCAGTGAAGATATAGGGGGCGGCAGGGAGAAGGAGTTCTTC. The V call is TRBV2, the J call TRBJ2-1, with 7 bases fitting TRBD1. CDR3 length: 16 residues. The V and J ends lost 1 base and 14 bases, in that order; junction bases with no gene match: 17. Per the germline V gene, CDR1 is SNHLY and CDR2 is FYNNEI.

The gene calls are TRBV30 and TRBJ2-1; 9 nucleotides match TRBD1. J gave up 9 bases and V 2 bases, and 11 bases lay outside the gene matches. The CDR3 contains 15 residues. The germline V gene has CDR1 GTSNPN and CDR2 SVGIG (reference sequence). As DNA, the CDR3 is TGTGCCTGGAGTCCTCTCGGCGGGACAGGGTTTGAGCAGTTCTTC. It specifies CAWSPLGGTGFEQFF.

This clone was recorded a few times. The chain joins TRBV7-2 to TRBJ1-4, with D unresolved. CDR1 and CDR2 (germline): SGHTA, FQGNSA. The CDR3 length is 15 residues. V lost 1 base, J lost 4 bases, and 10 bases lay in between. The CDR3 DNA sequence: TGTGCCAGCAGCTTAGTGGGAGGTCTTAATGAAAAACTGTTTTTT. Translated: CASSLVGGLNEKLFF.

The rearrangement joins TRBV4-3 to TRBJ2-3; tentative D call: TRBD2 (5 bases). V was clipped by 0 bases and J by 2 bases, with 12 bases between them. The CDR3 length is 16 residues. The germline gives CDR1 LGHNA, CDR2 YSLEER. This chain's CDR3 is CASSQDFEGPTDTQYF. CDR3 DNA: TGCGCCAGCAGCCAAGATTTCGAGGGCCCCACAGATACGCAGTATTTT.

This clone has just one count. The rearrangement joins TRBV30 to TRBJ1-1; D unresolved. Germline assignment: CDR1 GTSNPN and CDR2 SVGIG (reference sequence). The CDR3 spans 13 residues. V was pared by 4 bases and J by 3 bases, with 12 bases between. CDR3 loop: CAWIQVPDTEAFF. The DNA for the CDR3 is TGTGCCTGGATCCAGGTACCGGACACTGAAGCTTTCTTT.